This T cell receptor beta chain was found in a study of T cells in localized non-small cell lung cancer. General study points: Researchers found a median 57 of the top 100 tumor clones in adjacent lung. Of the tissues analyzed, uninvolved adjacent lung showed maximal T cell clonality, greater than tumor. Heterogeneity remains possible because sequencing was limited to only one tumor region.

Using immunoSEQ multiplex PCR, the repertoire was profiled, and TCRdb retains in-frame clones only, with some absent. Altogether about 19,000 clones are present, around nine tenths being singletons, with the ten largest covering about 4.3%. This clone occurred a few times. The antigen remains undetermined. CDR3 length: 15 residues. The germline V gene has CDR1 SGHTA and CDR2 FQGNSA. Trimming stripped 6 bases from V and 0 bases from J, with 9 bases between. The chain has TRBV7-2 and TRBJ2-6; D is perhaps TRBD1 (5 bases). The sample in question was peripheral blood, obtained before any cancer treatment. This TCR was sampled from a male donor at least 60 years old with stage I squamous cell lung carcinoma. Here the CDR3 DNA reads TGTGCCAGCAGTGTCAGGGTCTCTGGGGCCAACGTCCTGACTTTC. It translates to CASSVRVSGANVLTF.